This T cell receptor (beta chain) was obtained from a study of T cell changes during pregnancy in multiple sclerosis. Only in-frame clones appear in the TCRdb table, and some are missing; sequencing was by immunoSEQ multiplex PCR. The table has 55,000 to 70,000 clones, approximately 90% seen once; the top ten hold approximately 2.3%. The TCR was taken from a female donor in good health, enrolled as a control in a pregnancy study. The specimen was peripheral blood, collected in the first trimester of pregnancy.

CDR3 amino acids: CASSLTGEKLFF. CDR3 sequence (DNA): TGTGCCAGCAGCTTGACAGGTGAAAAACTGTTTTTT. The chain is built from TRBV5-4 and TRBJ1-4, with D possibly TRBD1 on 5 matching bases. The V gene's germline CDR1 is SGHNT and CDR2 YYREEE (reference sequence). Trimming pared 1 base from V and 7 bases from J, leaving 5 bases between. The CDR3 consists of 12 residues.